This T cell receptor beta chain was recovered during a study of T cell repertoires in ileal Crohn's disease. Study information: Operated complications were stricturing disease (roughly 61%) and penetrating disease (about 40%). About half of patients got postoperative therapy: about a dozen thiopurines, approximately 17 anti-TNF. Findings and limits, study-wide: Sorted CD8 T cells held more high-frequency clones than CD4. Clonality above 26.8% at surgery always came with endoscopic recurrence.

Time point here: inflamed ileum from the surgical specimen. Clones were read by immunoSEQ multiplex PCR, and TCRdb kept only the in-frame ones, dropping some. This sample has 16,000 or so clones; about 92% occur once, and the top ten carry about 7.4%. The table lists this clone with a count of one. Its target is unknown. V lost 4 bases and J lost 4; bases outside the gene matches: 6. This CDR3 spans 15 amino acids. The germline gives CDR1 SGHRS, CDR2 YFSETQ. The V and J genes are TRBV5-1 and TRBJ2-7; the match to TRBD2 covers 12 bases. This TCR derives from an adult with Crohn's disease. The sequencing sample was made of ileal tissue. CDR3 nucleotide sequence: TGCGCCAGCAGCAGCTTGACTAGCGGGGGATACGAGCAGTACTTC. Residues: CASSSLTSGGYEQYF.